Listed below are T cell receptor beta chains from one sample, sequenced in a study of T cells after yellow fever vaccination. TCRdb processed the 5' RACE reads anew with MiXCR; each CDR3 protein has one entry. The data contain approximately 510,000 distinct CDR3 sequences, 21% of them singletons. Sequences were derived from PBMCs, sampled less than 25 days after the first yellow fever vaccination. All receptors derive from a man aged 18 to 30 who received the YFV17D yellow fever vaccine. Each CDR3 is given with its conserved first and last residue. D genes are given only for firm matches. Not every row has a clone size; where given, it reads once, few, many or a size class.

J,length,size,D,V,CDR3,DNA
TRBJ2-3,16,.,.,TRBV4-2,CASSHSTTEGRDTQYF,TGTGCCAGCAGCCACTCGACGACGGAGGGTCGGGATACGCAGTATTTT
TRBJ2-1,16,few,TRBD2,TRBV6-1,CASSEYSGGPYNEQFF,TGTGCCAGCAGTGAATACAGCGGGGGGCCCTACAATGAGCAGTTCTTC
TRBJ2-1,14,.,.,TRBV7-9,CASSTGTPYNEQFF,TGTGCCAGCAGTACTGGGACACCATACAATGAGCAGTTCTTC
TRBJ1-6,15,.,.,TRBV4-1,CASSRPGQRNSPLHF,TGCGCCAGCAGCCGCCCCGGACAGCGTAATTCACCCCTCCACTTT
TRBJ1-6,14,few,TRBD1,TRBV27,CASSFDRGNSPLHF,TGTGCCAGCAGTTTTGACAGGGGGAATTCACCCCTCCACTTT
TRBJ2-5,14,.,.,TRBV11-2,CASSFGAIQETQYF,TGTGCCAGCAGCTTTGGGGCTATTCAAGAGACCCAGTACTTC
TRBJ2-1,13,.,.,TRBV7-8,CASSLDRANEQFF,TGTGCCAGCAGCTTAGACAGGGCCAATGAGCAGTTCTTC
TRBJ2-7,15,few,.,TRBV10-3,CAISESQDSSYEQYF,TGTGCCATCAGTGAGTCTCAAGACAGCTCCTACGAGCAGTACTTC
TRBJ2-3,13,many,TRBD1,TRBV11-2,CASSWTGPDTQYF,TGTGCCAGCAGCTGGACAGGGCCAGATACGCAGTATTTT
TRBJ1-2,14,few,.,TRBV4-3,CASSQARFPYGYTF,TGCGCCAGCAGCCAAGCCAGGTTTCCCTATGGCTACACCTTC
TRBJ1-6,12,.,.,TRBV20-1,CSARQTDSPLHF,TGCAGTGCTAGACAGACGGATTCACCCCTCCACTTT
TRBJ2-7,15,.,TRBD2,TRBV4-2,CASSQWGGGPYEQYF,TGTGCCAGCAGCCAGTGGGGCGGGGGGCCCTACGAGCAGTACTTC
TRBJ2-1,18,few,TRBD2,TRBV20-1,CSARVRGGSILTYNEQFF,TGCAGTGCTAGAGTCCGGGGGGGATCTATTCTAACCTACAATGAGCAGTTCTTC
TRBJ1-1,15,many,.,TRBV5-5,CASSPGPPGGTEAFF,TGTGCCAGCAGCCCTGGCCCTCCGGGTGGCACTGAAGCTTTCTTT